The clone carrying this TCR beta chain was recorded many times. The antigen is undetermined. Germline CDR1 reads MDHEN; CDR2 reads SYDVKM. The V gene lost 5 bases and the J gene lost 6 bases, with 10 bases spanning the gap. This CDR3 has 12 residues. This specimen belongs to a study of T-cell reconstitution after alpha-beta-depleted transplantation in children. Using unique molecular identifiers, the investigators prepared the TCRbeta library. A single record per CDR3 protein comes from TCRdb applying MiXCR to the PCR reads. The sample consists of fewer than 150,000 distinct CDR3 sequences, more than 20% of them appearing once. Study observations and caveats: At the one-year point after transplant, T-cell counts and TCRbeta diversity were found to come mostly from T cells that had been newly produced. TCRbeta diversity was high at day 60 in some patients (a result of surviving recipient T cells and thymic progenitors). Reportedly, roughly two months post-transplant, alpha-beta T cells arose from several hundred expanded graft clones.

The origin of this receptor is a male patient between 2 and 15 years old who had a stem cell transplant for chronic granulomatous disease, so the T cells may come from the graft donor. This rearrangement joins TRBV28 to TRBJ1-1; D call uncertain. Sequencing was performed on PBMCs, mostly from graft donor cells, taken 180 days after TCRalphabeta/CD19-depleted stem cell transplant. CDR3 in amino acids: CASSPLWSEAFF. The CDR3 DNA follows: TGTGCCAGCAGTCCCCTTTGGTCTGAAGCTTTCTTT.